What follows are 15 T cell receptor beta chains derived from one specimen sequenced in a study of blood T cell repertoires in COVID-19. The protocol was immunoSEQ multiplex PCR, while the TCRdb copy is restricted to in-frame clones and leaves out a portion. Seen here are roughly 28,000 clones, over 75% observed once, and the top ten hold 6% to 8.5%. The sequenced sample consisted of peripheral blood. The receptor source for this set is a woman between 45 and 60 years old with active COVID-19.

The genes are TRBV11-2 and TRBJ2-5; 9 bases line up with TRBD2. J was trimmed by 2 bases and V by 5 bases; bases with no gene match: 3. This CDR3 is 14 amino acids long. Germline-derived CDR1 and CDR2 are SGHAT and FQNNGV. CDR3 sequence (DNA): TGTGCCAGCAGCGATCTAGCGGGGCAAGAGACCCAGTACTTC. Translating it yields CASSDLAGQETQYF. Supplemented by reference TRBV11-2 and TRBJ2-5, the full variable domain reads EAGVAQSPRYKIIEKRQSVAFWCNPISGHATLYWYQQILGQGPKLLIQFQNNGVVDDSQLPKDRFSAERLKGVDSTLKIQPAKLEDSAVYLCASSDLAGQETQYFGPGTRLLVL.

This clone was picked up a small number of times. The germline gene is not matched at one end of the junction; a read error may be the cause. This chain links TRBV6-6 with TRBJ2-7, with a weak D call TRBD1 (6 bases). CDR3 length: 13 residues. Germline CDR1 is MNHNY and CDR2 is SVGAGI (reference sequence). Here the CDR3 reads CASSDSSQGEQYF. The CDR3 coding sequence is TGTGCCAGCAGTGACTCATCACAGGGCGAGCAGTACTTC.

Written as DNA, the CDR3 is TGTGCCAGCAGTCGGGGACAGGGGGCGTACGAGCAGTACTTC. Encoded protein: CASSRGQGAYEQYF. V is TRBV6-6 and J is TRBJ2-7; 12 bases are a match to TRBD1. Germline-derived CDR1 and CDR2 are MNHNY and SVGAGI (reference sequence). With 5 bases clipped from V and 4 bases from J, the junction kept 3 bases outside the gene matches. The CDR3 is 14 amino acids.

This chain joins TRBV19 and TRBJ2-1, with 8 bases aligning to TRBD1. Trimming at V came to 2 bases and at J to 0 bases, leaving 3 bases not matched to a gene. The CDR3 extends over 16 amino acids. CDR1 is LNHDA, CDR2 SQIVND, per germline (reference sequence). As DNA, the CDR3 is TGTGCCAGTAGTATATACGGGACAGGCTCCTACAATGAGCAGTTCTTC. Encoded protein: CASSIYGTGSYNEQFF.

The CDR3 nucleotides are TGCGCCAGCAGCCACCGAGACTCCCATATTTACAATGAGCAGTTCTTC. This sequence encodes CASSHRDSHIYNEQFF. The chain employs TRBV4-1 and TRBJ2-1; D is undetermined. Trimming took 3 bases from V and 4 from J, leaving 16 bases between them. Germline CDR1 and CDR2: MGHRA and YSYEKL. This CDR3 is built from 16 residues.

This chain links TRBV5-4 with TRBJ2-1, with a possible D match to TRBD2 (5 bases). The length of the CDR3 is 15 residues. Deletions cut 2 bases from V and 5 bases from J, with 14 bases between. The germline gives CDR1 SGHNT, CDR2 YYREEE (reference sequence). The CDR3 spells CASSLGAAGNNEQFF. The CDR3 DNA reads TGTGCCAGCAGCTTAGGAGCGGCAGGTAACAATGAGCAGTTCTTC.

V and J are TRBV29-1 and TRBJ2-7, with D possibly being TRBD2 (5 bases). V was cut by 4 bases and J by 4 bases, with 11 bases left in between. CDR1 and CDR2 (germline): SQVTM, ANQGSEA. The CDR3 sequence is 12 residues long. The CDR3, as DNA: TGCAGCGTTGTCCAAGGGAGATACGAGCAGTACTTC. It encodes CSVVQGRYEQYF.

By sample share, this clone is medium-sized. The chain carries TRBV7-2 and TRBJ2-1, with 10 bases fitting TRBD2. The germline CDR1 and CDR2 sequences are SGHTA and FQGNSA. Trimming took 1 base from V and 8 from J; bases not matched to a gene: 5. The CDR3 is made up of 15 amino acids. CDR3 nucleotides: TGTGCCAGCAGCTTAGAGTCTAGCGGGAGCCATGAGCAGTTCTTC. Residues: CASSLESSGSHEQFF.

The sample holds a few counts of this clone. The chain recombines TRBV27 with TRBJ1-1, with 9 bases aligning to TRBD1. The CDR3 has 15 amino acids. With 5 bases clipped from V and 4 bases from J, the junction kept 8 bases outside the gene matches. Germline CDR1 MNHEY, CDR2 SMNVEV (reference sequence). The CDR3 loop is CASSGPDRGVTEAFF. CDR3 in DNA: TGTGCCAGCAGTGGACCAGACAGGGGGGTCACTGAAGCTTTCTTT.

The chain couples TRBV6-5 to TRBJ2-7, with a weak D call TRBD2 (6 bases). The germline V and J ends were trimmed by 5 bases and 6 bases, with 17 bases remaining between them. This CDR3 is 14 amino acids long. In germline, CDR1 is MNHEY, CDR2 SVGAGI. The CDR3 sequence is CASSRAPLGGEQYF. DNA of the CDR3: TGTGCCAGCAGTCGGGCCCCGTTGGGGGGCGAGCAGTACTTC.

The CDR3 DNA reads TGCGCCAGCAGTGATTCTAGCGGGAGGGCCCGGGACACCGGGGAGCTGTTTTTT. The encoded protein is CASSDSSGRARDTGELFF. The chain links TRBV10-1 to TRBJ2-2; 12 bases match TRBD2. This CDR3 spans 18 amino acids. After removal of 3 bases from V and 3 bases from J, the junction contained 8 bases not matched to a gene. Germline lookup yields CDR1 WNHNN and CDR2 SYGVQD (reference sequence).

The rearrangement uses TRBV7-8 and TRBJ2-3, with TRBD2 as a possible D gene (6 bases). The germline V gene has CDR1 SGHVS and CDR2 FQNEAQ. V was cut by 2 bases and J by 4 bases, with 13 bases left in between. CDR3 length: 15 residues. CDR3 nucleotide sequence: TGTGCCAGCAGCTTAATCGCGGGGAGTCCAGATACGCAGTATTTT. Its translation is CASSLIAGSPDTQYF. Using reference TRBV7-8 and TRBJ2-3 for the parts outside the CDR3, the full variable domain is GAGVSQSPRYKVAKRGQDVALRCDPISGHVSLFWYQQALGQGPEFLTYFQNEAQLDKSGLPSDRFFAERPEGSVSTLKIQRTQQEDSAVYLCASSLIAGSPDTQYFGPGTRLTVL.

The CDR3 nucleotides are TGTGCCAGCTCACCCGAATTCGCGAGAAAAAACATTCAGTACTTC. Translated: CASSPEFARKNIQYF. This chain connects TRBV18 to TRBJ2-4; D remains unclear. Germline CDR1 KGHSH, CDR2 LQKENI. Trimming left V 3 bases short and J 4 bases short, with 13 bases between. The CDR3 runs 15 residues.

By share of the sample, this clone is medium-sized. This chain uses TRBV4-1 with TRBJ2-1, with D possibly matching TRBD2 (6 bases). The V end was cut by 1 base, the J end by 3 bases, with 19 bases between. Germline CDR1 and CDR2: MGHRA and YSYEKL. This CDR3 has 18 amino acids. CDR3 region: CASSQGLGVTGVYNEQFF. DNA of the CDR3: TGCGCCAGCAGCCAAGGTTTGGGGGTGACGGGGGTCTACAATGAGCAGTTCTTC.

Only one count was recorded for this clone. CDR3 sequence reads: CASSTGQGGFYEQYF. For the CDR3, the DNA is TGTGCCAGCAGCACAGGACAGGGCGGTTTCTACGAGCAGTACTTC. This chain connects TRBV9 to TRBJ2-7; 8 bases fit TRBD1. V was pared by 4 bases and J by 3 bases, with 9 bases of the junction left unmatched. Germline V lookup: CDR1 SGDLS, CDR2 YYNGEE. The CDR3 is 15 amino acids.